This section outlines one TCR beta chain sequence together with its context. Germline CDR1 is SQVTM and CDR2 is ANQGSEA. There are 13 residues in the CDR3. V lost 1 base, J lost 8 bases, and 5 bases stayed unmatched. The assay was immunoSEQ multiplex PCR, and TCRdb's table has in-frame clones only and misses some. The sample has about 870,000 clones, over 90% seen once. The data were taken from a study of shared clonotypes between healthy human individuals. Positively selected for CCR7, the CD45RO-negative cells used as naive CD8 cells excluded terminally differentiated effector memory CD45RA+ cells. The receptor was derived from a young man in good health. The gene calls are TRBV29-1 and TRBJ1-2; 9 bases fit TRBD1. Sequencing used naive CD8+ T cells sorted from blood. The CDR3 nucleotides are TGCAGCGTTGAAGGGGACAGGGCGCGGGGCTACACCTTC. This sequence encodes CSVEGDRARGYTF.